This TCR beta chain was captured by sequencing in a study of T cells in Graves' hyperthyroidism and ophthalmopathy. Exclusion of a patient resulted from uncontrolled infection, other autoimmune disease, pregnancy or lactation. RNA transcripts were the template for amplifying TCR beta CDR3 regions. Using the HTBI primer set, a first-round RT-PCR was run on the TCR CDR3. TCRdb redid the calling of the multiplex PCR reads with MiXCR, one entry per CDR3 protein. The sample gives about 400,000 distinct CDR3 sequences, roughly 13% of which show up once; 9.2% is in the top ten. The study, taken as a whole, reports: In validation, the model predicted ophthalmopathy. These predictions came a median about 6 months before onset.

This clonotype was found many times. What it recognizes is unknown. Trimming removed 6 bases from V and 4 bases from J, with 15 bases in between. There are 14 residues in the CDR3. Germline loops: CDR1 SGHAT, CDR2 FQNNGV. The source material was blood. V usage is TRBV11-2 and J usage is TRBJ1-1; D unclear. The receptor was derived from a woman aged 18-35 years with Graves' hyperthyroidism. The chain's CDR3 is CASRVVNSGTEAFF. In DNA, the CDR3 is TGTGCCAGCAGGGTCGTGAATTCGGGCACTGAAGCTTTCTTT.